This passage covers 32 T cell receptor beta chains from one sample sequenced in a study of CD8+ T cells in alopecia areata. The sequencing template was cDNA reverse transcribed from extracted RNA. TCRdb keeps only in-frame clones here, not all; method: immunoSEQ multiplex PCR. The sample shows approximately 11,000 clones, 50% to 60% of them seen only once. Lesional scalp punch biopsies and peripheral blood came from alopecia areata patients. The sequenced material came from skin. The receptors shown here come from a human donor with alopecia areata.

The chain has TRBV2 and TRBJ2-1; 8 bases fit TRBD2. The CDR3 consists of 16 residues. The V gene end was trimmed by 7 bases and the J gene end by 4 bases; junction bases not matched to a gene: 12. From germline, CDR1 is SNHLY and CDR2 FYNNEI. CDR3 residues: CASTPSGSGTYNEQFF. The CDR3 DNA follows: TGTGCCAGCACCCCCAGTGGTAGCGGGACATACAATGAGCAGTTCTTC.

This clone ranks as medium-sized. Sequence at one end of the junction differs from germline and may be a read error. V is TRBV7-2 and J is TRBJ2-7; 8 nucleotides match TRBD1. Germline CDR1 and CDR2: SGHTA and FQGNSA. The CDR3 extends over 12 amino acids. The DNA of the CDR3 is TGTGCCAGCAGCTTAGCGACAGGGGCGAGGGACTTC. This translates into CASSLATGARDF.

The rearrangement joins TRBV6-4 to TRBJ2-3, with D tentatively TRBD2 (5 bases). The CDR3 extends over 16 amino acids. Trimming shortened V by 0 bases and J by 1 base, and 11 bases separated the two germline ends. Germline lookup yields CDR1 MRHNA and CDR2 SNTAGT. This chain's CDR3 is CASSDSRGRGTDTQYF. The CDR3, as DNA: TGTGCCAGCAGTGACTCGCGTGGGAGAGGCACAGATACGCAGTATTTT.

This chain connects TRBV7-6 to TRBJ2-7; TRBD2 is a possible D gene (5 bases). The CDR3 is 15 residues long. The germline V gene encodes CDR1 SGHVS and CDR2 FNYEAQ. V lost 5 bases and J 5 bases, leaving 19 bases between the germline ends. In DNA, the CDR3 is TGTGCCAGCAGCGACTCCGGACTCCAATTCGACGAGCAGTACTTC. This sequence encodes CASSDSGLQFDEQYF.

This clone was seen only once. This chain links TRBV2 with TRBJ2-7, with TRBD1 matching 11 bases. Trimming at V came to 6 bases and at J to 2 bases, leaving 3 bases not matched to a gene. CDR3 length: 14 amino acids. CDR1 SNHLY and CDR2 FYNNEI come from the germline V gene. The CDR3 coding sequence is TGTGCCAGCAGCCGGGACAGGGGGACCTACGAGCAGTACTTC. It translates to CASSRDRGTYEQYF.

In this sample, this clone turned up a few times. This rearrangement joins TRBV7-2 to TRBJ2-7; D tentatively fits TRBD1 or TRBD2 (5 bases each). V was pared by 5 bases and J by 4 bases, with 9 bases between. The CDR3 spans 12 residues. CDR1 is SGHTA, CDR2 FQGNSA, per germline. The CDR3 coding sequence is TGTGCCAGCAGCCGGGACGGGTACGAGCAGTACTTC. Its translation: CASSRDGYEQYF.

In this sample, this clone turned up a few times. Here the CDR3 reads CATSRDRLAGVETQYF. DNA for the CDR3: TGTGCCACCAGCAGAGACCGACTAGCGGGAGTGGAGACCCAGTACTTC. V usage is TRBV15 and J usage is TRBJ2-5, with TRBD2 matching over 12 bases. The J segment lost 5 bases and the V segment lost 0 bases, leaving 4 bases of the junction unmatched. The CDR3 contains 16 residues. The germline CDR1 and CDR2 sequences are LNHNV and YYDKDF (reference sequence).

The rearrangement uses TRBV7-2 and TRBJ2-3; no clear D. V lost 5 bases and J 3 bases, leaving 15 bases between the germline ends. The CDR3 totals 15 residues. CDR1 is SGHTA, CDR2 FQGNSA, per germline. CDR3 residues: CASSPQPFRTDTQYF. The CDR3 DNA follows: TGTGCCAGCAGCCCACAGCCTTTCAGGACAGATACGCAGTATTTT.

The rearrangement joins TRBV27 to TRBJ2-7; the D gene is possibly TRBD1 (6 bases). The CDR3 consists of 12 residues. Trimming left V 5 bases short and J 4 bases short, with 9 bases between. Germline CDR1 reads MNHEY; CDR2 reads SMNVEV (reference sequence). The chain's CDR3 is CASSPTGYEQYF. CDR3 nucleotide sequence: TGTGCCAGCAGTCCGACAGGATACGAGCAGTACTTC.

The CDR3 loop is CASSQKAGGRNTGELFF. The DNA for the CDR3 is TGCGCCAGCAGCCAAAAAGCGGGAGGGAGAAACACCGGGGAGCTGTTTTTT. The V and J genes are TRBV4-1 and TRBJ2-2; 10 nucleotides match TRBD2. This CDR3 region has 17 residues. After removal of 2 bases from V and 2 bases from J, the junction contained 5 bases not matched to a gene. Per germline, CDR1 MGHRA and CDR2 YSYEKL.

The chain carries TRBV27 and TRBJ2-3; 7 bases fit TRBD1. V lost 10 bases, J lost 1 base, and 11 bases stayed unmatched. CDR1 and CDR2 from the germline V gene are MNHEY and SMNVEV (reference sequence). The CDR3 extends over 15 amino acids. The CDR3 nucleotides are TGTGCCACCGCCAGATTCGGACAGGGCACAGATACGCAGTATTTT. Protein: CATARFGQGTDTQYF.

This chain joins TRBV19 and TRBJ2-6; TRBD1 might be the D (6 bases). V was shortened by 5 bases and J by 0 bases, with 17 bases between the two germline ends. Germline lookup yields CDR1 LNHDA and CDR2 SQIVND (reference sequence). The CDR3 length is 18 residues. The CDR3 bases are TGTGCCAGTAGTCGAGGCGTCAGGGGCCGCTCTGGGGCCAACGTCCTGACTTTC. This encodes CASSRGVRGRSGANVLTF.

This clone was counted only a few times. The CDR3 is CASSARDGTPGELFF. The DNA of the CDR3 is TGTGCCAGCAGTGCCCGTGACGGGACTCCCGGGGAGCTGTTTTTT. The chain employs TRBV6-1 and TRBJ2-2, with a possible D match to TRBD2 (6 bases). Germline V lookup: CDR1 MNHNS, CDR2 SASEGT. The CDR3 length is 15 residues. The V end lost 4 bases, the J end lost 6 bases, and 15 bases lay between the germline ends.

The gene calls are TRBV5-1 and TRBJ2-7; D gene ambiguous. This CDR3 region has 11 residues. V lost 1 base to trimming and J lost 7 bases, with 6 bases between them. Per the germline V gene, CDR1 is SGHRS and CDR2 is YFSETQ. The chain's CDR3 is CASSLMEEQYF. In nucleotides, the CDR3 is TGCGCCAGCAGCTTGATGGAGGAGCAGTACTTC.

This chain connects TRBV28 to TRBJ2-7; 10 bases are shared with TRBD2. The CDR3 consists of 16 residues. CDR1 and CDR2 (germline): MDHEN, SYDVKM. Losses at the gene ends were 5 bases for V and 5 bases for J; bases not matched to a gene: 12. The chain's CDR3 is CASSPPLLAGPNEQYF. CDR3 nucleotide sequence: TGTGCCAGCAGTCCGCCTCTACTAGCGGGACCCAACGAGCAGTACTTC.

This clone was picked up a small number of times. The rearrangement joins TRBV6-6 to TRBJ2-7, with 9 bases fitting TRBD1. Germline trimming cut 6 bases from V and 2 bases from J; bases unmatched to any gene: 2. Germline V CDR1 and CDR2: MNHNY, SVGAGI (reference sequence). This CDR3 spans 13 amino acids. The CDR3 DNA reads TGTGCCAGCAGGGGACAGGGCGCCTACGAGCAGTACTTC. It yields the protein CASRGQGAYEQYF.

This rearrangement joins TRBV11-2 to TRBJ2-1, with D unclear. There are 13 residues in the CDR3. Germline assignment: CDR1 SGHAT and CDR2 FQNNGV. V lost 3 bases to trimming and J lost 5 bases, with 8 bases between them. The CDR3 nucleotides are TGTGCCAGCAGCTTTTTTAGTGACAATGAGCAGTTCTTC. Translated: CASSFFSDNEQFF.

V and J are TRBV27 and TRBJ2-3; 9 bases line up with TRBD2. The CDR3 contains 14 residues. V lost 4 bases and J lost 10; bases outside the gene matches: 9. Germline V CDR1 and CDR2: MNHEY, SMNVEV (reference sequence). CDR3 coding DNA: TGTGCCAGCAGTTCGAGGACTAGCGTAGACGCGCAGTATTTT. As protein: CASSSRTSVDAQYF.

This chain connects TRBV28 to TRBJ2-7; perhaps TRBD1 as D (5 bases). This CDR3 comprises 13 residues. CDR1 is MDHEN, CDR2 SYDVKM, per germline. V shed 6 bases and J shed 4 bases, with 13 bases lying between them. The CDR3 DNA is TGTGCCAGCAGCCTCGACAGCCTGTACGAGCAGTACTTC. This translates into CASSLDSLYEQYF.

The chain combines TRBV7-8 with TRBJ2-2; D gene ambiguous. The germline V and J ends were trimmed by 1 base and 0 bases, with 9 bases remaining between them. CDR1 is SGHVS and CDR2 is FQNEAQ in the germline V gene. This CDR3 is 16 amino acids long. Here the CDR3 DNA reads TGTGCCAGCAGCTTAGTTTCCGGTTCGAACACCGGGGAGCTGTTTTTT. It encodes CASSLVSGSNTGELFF.

The rearrangement links TRBV29-1 to TRBJ2-5, with D uncertain. The CDR3 length is 12 residues. V lost 4 bases, J lost 4 bases, and 10 bases lay in between. The V gene's germline CDR1 is SQVTM and CDR2 ANQGSEA. CDR3: CSVAAAPETQYF. CDR3 DNA: TGCAGCGTTGCGGCTGCCCCAGAGACCCAGTACTTC.

This clone occurred a few times. This CDR3 is CASKVDHGLETQYF. Here the CDR3 DNA reads TGTGCCAGCAAAGTCGACCACGGGTTAGAGACCCAGTACTTC. V and J are TRBV28 and TRBJ2-5; D call uncertain. The CDR3 spans 14 residues. V was trimmed by 7 bases and J by 4 bases, leaving 16 bases between them. The germline V gene has CDR1 MDHEN and CDR2 SYDVKM. Looking up the rest from reference TRBV28 and TRBJ2-5 gives the full variable domain: DVKVTQSSRYLVKRTGEKVFLECVQDMDHENMFWYRQDPGLGLRLIYFSYDVKMKEKGDIPEGYSVSREKKERFSLILESASTNQTSMYLCASKVDHGLETQYFGPGTRLLVL.

This clone was recorded a few times. The CDR3 protein is CASSLVGLHGEQFF. DNA for the CDR3: TGTGCCAGCAGCTTGGTCGGACTCCATGGTGAGCAGTTCTTC. The genes are TRBV5-4 and TRBJ2-1; a weak D match, TRBD2 (5 bases). Trimming took off 0 bases at V and 9 bases at J, with 13 bases between the two ends. This CDR3 has 14 amino acids. CDR1 and CDR2 from the germline V gene are SGHNT and YYREEE (reference sequence).

The chain carries TRBV6-5 and TRBJ2-7; 14 bases line up with TRBD2. Germline lookup yields CDR1 MNHEY and CDR2 SVGAGI. V lost 6 bases to trimming and J lost 3 bases; unmatched junction nucleotides: 4. This CDR3 spans 15 amino acids. This chain's CDR3 is CASRPGTSGSYEQYF. CDR3 in DNA: TGTGCCAGCAGACCCGGGACTAGCGGGAGCTACGAGCAGTACTTC.

This clone was counted only a few times. The CDR3 region is CASSPTSGRAQETQYF. In DNA form, the CDR3 reads TGTGCCAGCTCGCCTACTAGCGGGAGGGCCCAAGAGACCCAGTACTTC. The V and J genes are TRBV18 and TRBJ2-5, with TRBD2 identical over 13 bases. Germline CDR1 and CDR2: KGHSH and LQKENI. This CDR3 contains 16 residues. The V gene end was trimmed by 6 bases and the J gene end by 1 base; junction bases not matched to a gene: 5.

The chain has TRBV2 and TRBJ1-5; 7 bases are shared with TRBD1. The length of the CDR3 is 16 residues. J was trimmed by 5 bases and V by 3 bases; bases with no gene match: 10. Germline V gene lookup returns CDR1 SNHLY and CDR2 FYNNEI. The CDR3 bases are TGTGCCAGCAGTGATACCTCCCACAGGGGCGATCAGCCCCAGCATTTT. Residues: CASSDTSHRGDQPQHF.

This chain's CDR3 is CASSLAGGNYGYTF. CDR3 DNA: TGTGCCAGCAGCTTAGCCGGGGGCAACTATGGCTACACCTTC. This chain links TRBV7-2 with TRBJ1-2; D might be TRBD1 (6 bases). Per germline, CDR1 SGHTA and CDR2 FQGNSA. The CDR3 loop spans 14 amino acids. V lost 0 bases and J 2 bases, leaving 7 bases between the germline ends.

The V call is TRBV5-4, the J call TRBJ2-7, with 9 bases matching TRBD1. Germline V gene sequence: CDR1 SGHNT, CDR2 YYREEE (reference sequence). J gave up 2 bases and V 3 bases, and 3 bases lay outside the gene matches. This CDR3 is built from 14 residues. This chain's CDR3 is CASSSWDRAYEQYF. DNA of the CDR3: TGTGCCAGCAGCTCATGGGACAGGGCCTACGAGCAGTACTTC.

This clone has only one observation. V is TRBV19 and J is TRBJ1-2; D is unclear. Trimming took 6 bases from V and 4 from J, leaving 9 bases between them. Germline assignment: CDR1 LNHDA and CDR2 SQIVND (reference sequence). The CDR3 spans 12 residues. The CDR3 sequence is CASSARSYGYTF. The CDR3 DNA reads TGTGCCAGTAGCGCCCGTTCCTATGGCTACACCTTC.

The rearrangement joins TRBV7-6 to TRBJ2-7, with a tentative D call TRBD1 (6 bases). Germline CDR1 reads SGHVS; CDR2 reads FNYEAQ. V was cut by 3 bases and J by 4 bases, with 13 bases left in between. This CDR3 has 14 amino acids. The CDR3 reads CASSFTDSQYEQYF. DNA for the CDR3: TGTGCCAGCAGCTTCACGGACAGCCAGTACGAGCAGTACTTC.

The chain joins TRBV27 to TRBJ1-5; unclear D gene. The CDR3 has 14 residues. Germline V lookup: CDR1 MNHEY, CDR2 SMNVEV (reference sequence). V was trimmed by 3 bases and J by 1 base, leaving 7 bases between them. The CDR3 nucleotides read TGTGCCAGCAGTTTTCGAGACAGCAATCAGCCCCAGCATTTT. The encoded protein is CASSFRDSNQPQHF.

The chain has TRBV6-5 and TRBJ2-2; no firm D call. This CDR3 is 13 amino acids long. V was shortened by 3 bases and J by 2 bases, with 4 bases between the two germline ends. The V gene's germline CDR1 is MNHEY and CDR2 SVGAGI. The CDR3 DNA reads as TGTGCCAGCAGTTATGTCAACACCGGGGAGCTGTTTTTT. Protein sequence: CASSYVNTGELFF.